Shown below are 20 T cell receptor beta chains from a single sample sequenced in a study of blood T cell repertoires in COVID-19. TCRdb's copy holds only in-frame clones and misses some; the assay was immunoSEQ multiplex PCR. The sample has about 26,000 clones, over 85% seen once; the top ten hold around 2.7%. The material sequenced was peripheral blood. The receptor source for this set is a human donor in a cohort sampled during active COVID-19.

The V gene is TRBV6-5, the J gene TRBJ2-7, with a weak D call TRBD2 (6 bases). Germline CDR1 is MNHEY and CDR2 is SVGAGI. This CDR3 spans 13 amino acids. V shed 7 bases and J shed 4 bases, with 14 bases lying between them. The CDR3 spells CASTASAGYEQYF. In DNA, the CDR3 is TGTGCCAGCACGGCTAGCGCTGGGTACGAGCAGTACTTC.

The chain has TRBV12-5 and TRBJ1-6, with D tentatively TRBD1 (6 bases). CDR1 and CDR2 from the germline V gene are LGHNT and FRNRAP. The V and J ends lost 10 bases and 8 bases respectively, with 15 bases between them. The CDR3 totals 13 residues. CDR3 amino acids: CATTTGLHSPLHF. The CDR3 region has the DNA TGTGCTACCACCACAGGGCTTCATTCACCCCTCCACTTT.

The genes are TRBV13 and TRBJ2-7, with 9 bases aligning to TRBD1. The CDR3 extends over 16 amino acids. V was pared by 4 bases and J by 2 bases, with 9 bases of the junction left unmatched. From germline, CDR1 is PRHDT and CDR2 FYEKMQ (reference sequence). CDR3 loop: CASSSSLGTGTYEQYF. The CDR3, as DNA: TGTGCCAGCAGCTCAAGCCTCGGGACAGGGACCTACGAGCAGTACTTC. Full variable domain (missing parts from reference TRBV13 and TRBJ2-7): AAGVIQSPRHLIKEKRETATLKCYPIPRHDTVYWYQQGPGQDPQFLISFYEKMQSDKGSIPDRFSAQQFSDYHSELNMSSLELGDSALYFCASSSSLGTGTYEQYFGPGTRLTVT.

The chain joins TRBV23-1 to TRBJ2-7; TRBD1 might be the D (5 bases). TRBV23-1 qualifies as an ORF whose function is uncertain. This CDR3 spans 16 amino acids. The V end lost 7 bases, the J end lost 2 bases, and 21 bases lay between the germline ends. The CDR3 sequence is CASTRRGSAVTYEQYF. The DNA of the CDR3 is TGCGCCAGCACCCGAAGGGGATCGGCAGTCACCTACGAGCAGTACTTC.

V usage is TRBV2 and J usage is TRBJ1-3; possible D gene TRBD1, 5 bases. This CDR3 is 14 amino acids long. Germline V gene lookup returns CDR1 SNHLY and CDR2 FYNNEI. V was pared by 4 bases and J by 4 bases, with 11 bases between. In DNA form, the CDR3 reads TGTGCCAGCAGTGCGCAGGGAGGAGGAAACACCATATATTTT. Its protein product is CASSAQGGGNTIYF.

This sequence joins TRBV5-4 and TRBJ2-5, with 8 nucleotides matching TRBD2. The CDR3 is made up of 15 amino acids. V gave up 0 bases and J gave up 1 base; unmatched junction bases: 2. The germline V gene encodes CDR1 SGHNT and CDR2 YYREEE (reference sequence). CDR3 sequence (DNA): TGTGCCAGCAGCTTGGGACGGGGGGGCCAAGAGACCCAGTACTTC. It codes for CASSLGRGGQETQYF.

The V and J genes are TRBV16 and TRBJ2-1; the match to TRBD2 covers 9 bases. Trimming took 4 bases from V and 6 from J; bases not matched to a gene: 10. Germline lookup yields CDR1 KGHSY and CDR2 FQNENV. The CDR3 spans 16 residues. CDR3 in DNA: TGTGCCAGCAGCCGAAACCCCATAGCGGGAGTCAATGAGCAGTTCTTC. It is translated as CASSRNPIAGVNEQFF.

CDR3 in DNA: TGTGCCAGCAGCGTAGGGACAGGGGGCGAGCAGTACTTC. Amino acids: CASSVGTGGEQYF. The chain joins TRBV9 to TRBJ2-7; 10 bases map to TRBD1. The CDR3 runs 13 residues. The germline CDR1 and CDR2 sequences are SGDLS and YYNGEE. V was pared by 0 bases and J by 6 bases, with 0 bases of the junction left unmatched.

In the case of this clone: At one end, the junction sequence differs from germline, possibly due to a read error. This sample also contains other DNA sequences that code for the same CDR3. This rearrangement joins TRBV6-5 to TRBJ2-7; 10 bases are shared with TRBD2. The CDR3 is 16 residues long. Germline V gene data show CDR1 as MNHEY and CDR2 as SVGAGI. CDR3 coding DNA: TGTGCCAGCAGTTACTCTGGAGCGGGGGGGCCCTACGAACAGTACTTC. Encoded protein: CASSYSGAGGPYEQYF.

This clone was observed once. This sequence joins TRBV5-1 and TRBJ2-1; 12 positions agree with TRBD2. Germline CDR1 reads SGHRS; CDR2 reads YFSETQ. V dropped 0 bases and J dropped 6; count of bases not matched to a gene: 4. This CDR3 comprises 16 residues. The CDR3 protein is CASSLGLAGALNEQFF. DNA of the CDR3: TGCGCCAGCAGCTTGGGACTAGCGGGAGCCCTCAATGAGCAGTTCTTC.

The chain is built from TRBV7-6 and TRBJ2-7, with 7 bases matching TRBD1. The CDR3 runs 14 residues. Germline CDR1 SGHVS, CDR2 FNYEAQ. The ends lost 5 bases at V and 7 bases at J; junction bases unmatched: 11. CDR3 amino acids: CASSQGTDYGEQYF. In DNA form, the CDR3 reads TGTGCCAGCAGCCAGGGGACAGACTACGGGGAGCAGTACTTC.

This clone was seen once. The CDR3, as DNA: TGCGCCAGCAGCCTAAGCGGAATTGAGCAGTTCTTC. This sequence encodes CASSLSGIEQFF. V usage is TRBV4-1 and J usage is TRBJ2-1, with D possibly TRBD2 on 5 matching bases. The germline V and J ends were trimmed by 4 bases and 9 bases, with 10 bases remaining between them. The CDR3 contains 12 residues. The germline V gene encodes CDR1 MGHRA and CDR2 YSYEKL.

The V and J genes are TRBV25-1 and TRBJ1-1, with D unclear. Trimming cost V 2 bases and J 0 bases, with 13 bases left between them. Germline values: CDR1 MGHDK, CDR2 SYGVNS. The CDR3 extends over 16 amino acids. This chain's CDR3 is CASSETLGRLNTEAFF. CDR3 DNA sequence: TGTGCCAGCAGTGAAACCCTTGGCAGGCTGAACACTGAAGCTTTCTTT.

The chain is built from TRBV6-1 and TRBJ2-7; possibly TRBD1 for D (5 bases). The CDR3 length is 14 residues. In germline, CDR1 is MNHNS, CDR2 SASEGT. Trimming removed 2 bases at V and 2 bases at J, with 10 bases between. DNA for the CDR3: TGTGCCAGCAGTGAATGGAAGGACACCTACGAGCAGTACTTC. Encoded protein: CASSEWKDTYEQYF.

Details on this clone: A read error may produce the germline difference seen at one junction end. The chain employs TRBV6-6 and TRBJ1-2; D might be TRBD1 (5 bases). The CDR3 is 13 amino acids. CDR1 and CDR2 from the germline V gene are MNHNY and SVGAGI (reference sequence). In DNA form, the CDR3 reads TGTGCCAGCGCGGAGGGTGGGGCGGGGGTGACCCGATTC. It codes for CASAEGGAGVTRF.

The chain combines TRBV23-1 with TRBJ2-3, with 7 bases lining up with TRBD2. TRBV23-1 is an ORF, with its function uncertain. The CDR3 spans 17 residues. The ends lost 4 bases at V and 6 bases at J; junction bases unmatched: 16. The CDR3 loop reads CASSRWGEGGRVDTQYF. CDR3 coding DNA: TGCGCCAGCAGTCGGTGGGGTGAAGGCGGGAGAGTGGATACGCAGTATTTT.

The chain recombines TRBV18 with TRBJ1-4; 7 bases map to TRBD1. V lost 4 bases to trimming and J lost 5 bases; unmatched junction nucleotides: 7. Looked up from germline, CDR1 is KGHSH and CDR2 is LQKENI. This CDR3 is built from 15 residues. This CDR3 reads CASSRAGTANEKLFF. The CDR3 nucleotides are TGTGCCAGCTCACGGGCCGGGACAGCGAATGAAAAACTGTTTTTT.

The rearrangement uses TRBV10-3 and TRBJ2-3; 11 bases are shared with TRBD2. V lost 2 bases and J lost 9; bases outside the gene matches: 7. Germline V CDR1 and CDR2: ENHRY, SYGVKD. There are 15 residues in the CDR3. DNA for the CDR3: TGTGCCATCAGTGAGGTAGCGGGAGGGACTGGGACGCAGTATTTT. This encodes CAISEVAGGTGTQYF.

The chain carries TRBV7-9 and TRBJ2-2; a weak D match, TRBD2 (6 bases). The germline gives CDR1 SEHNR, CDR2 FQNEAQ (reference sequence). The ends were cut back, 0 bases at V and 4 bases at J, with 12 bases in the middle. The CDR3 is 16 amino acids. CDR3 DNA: TGTGCCAGCAGCTTAGCGGGGGGACGACCCACCGGGGAGCTGTTTTTT. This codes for CASSLAGGRPTGELFF.

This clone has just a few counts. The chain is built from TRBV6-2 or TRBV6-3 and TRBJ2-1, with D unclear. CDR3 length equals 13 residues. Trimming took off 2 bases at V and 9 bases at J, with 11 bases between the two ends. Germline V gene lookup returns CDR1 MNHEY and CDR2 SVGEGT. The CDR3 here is CASSYTSVSEQFF. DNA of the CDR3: TGTGCCAGCAGTTACACTTCGGTGAGTGAGCAGTTCTTC.